This is a list of T cell receptor beta chains from one sample in a study of control samples from healthy donors and cancer patients. Clones were sequenced by immunoSEQ multiplex PCR, and TCRdb holds only the in-frame ones, with some missing. Of about 150,000 clones listed, roughly 93% are singletons. Sequenced: blood. These receptors all stem from a young man in good health. CDR3s include the opening cysteine and the closing phenylalanine or tryptophan. The D gene is left open where the match is weak. Rows give clone size only sometimes, using once, few, many, or a class for an expanded clone.

TRBV5-1	TRBJ2-7	NA	NA	TGCGCCAGCAGCTTTTCGGACGACTACGAGCAGTACTTC	CASSFSDDYEQYF
TRBV6-5	TRBJ1-5	TRBD1	once	TGTGCCAGCAGGGACAGGGTCGGCAATCAGCCCCAGCATTTT	CASRDRVGNQPQHF
TRBV6-6	TRBJ2-3	NA	NA	TGTGCCAGCAGTTACCCCGAACAAGGGGATACGCAGTATTTT	CASSYPEQGDTQYF
TRBV19	TRBJ1-1	NA	NA	TGTGCCAGTAAGGTTCAGGCCGGCACTGAAGCTTTCTTT	CASKVQAGTEAFF
TRBV30	TRBJ1-5	NA	NA	TGTGCCTGGACCGGGAGTCCTAATCAGCCCCAGCATTTT	CAWTGSPNQPQHF
TRBV5-1	TRBJ2-3	NA	NA	TGCGCCAGCAGCATTCCCGACGGCACAGATACGCAGTATTTT	CASSIPDGTDTQYF
TRBV3-1/TRBV3-2	TRBJ2-2	TRBD1	NA	TGTGCCAGCAGCCAACTGGACAGGCAGAACACCGGGGAGCTGTTTTTT	CASSQLDRQNTGELFF
TRBV4-1	TRBJ1-1	NA	NA	TGCGCCAGCAGCCATCCACCGGGGACTGAAGCTTTCTTT	CASSHPPGTEAFF
TRBV18	TRBJ2-5	NA	NA	TGTGCCAGCTCACCTTCGAAGGAGGGGGAGACCCAGTACTTC	CASSPSKEGETQYF
TRBV4-3	TRBJ1-1	NA	NA	TGCGCCAGCAGCCCAAAAACAGGGTGGTACACTGAAGCTTTCTTT	CASSPKTGWYTEAFF
TRBV13	TRBJ1-1	NA	NA	TGTGCCAGCAGTCTCGACAGGTCGAACACTGAAGCTTTCTTT	CASSLDRSNTEAFF
TRBV4-3	TRBJ1-1	NA	once	TGCGCCAGCAGCCAAGATCTAGGACTGAACACTGAAGCTTTCTTT	CASSQDLGLNTEAFF
TRBV19	TRBJ1-5	TRBD1	NA	TGTGCCAGTAGCGGGACAGGGGGCCAGCCCCAGCATTTT	CASSGTGGQPQHF
TRBV28	TRBJ2-3	NA	NA	TGTGCCAGCAGTCGAAAATACAGGGTCTTGAGCACAGATACGCAGTATTTT	CASSRKYRVLSTDTQYF
TRBV9	TRBJ1-2	NA	NA	TGTGCCAGCAGCCTAGACATCTCCCCGGGAAAGGACTATGGCTACACCTTC	CASSLDISPGKDYGYTF
TRBV29-1	TRBJ1-1	NA	NA	TGCAGCGTCCTACAGGGACTCGCCACTGAAGCTTTCTTT	CSVLQGLATEAFF
TRBV28	TRBJ1-6	TRBD1	NA	TGTGCCACCCTGACGACAGGGCAAGCTTCACCCCTCCACTTT	CATLTTGQASPLHF
TRBV5-1	TRBJ2-7	NA	NA	TGCGCCAGCAGGACGATGATTACCTACGAGCAGTACTTC	CASRTMITYEQYF
TRBV27	TRBJ1-2	TRBD1	many	TGTGCCAGCAGTCCGGGACAGGGGGCGAGCTATGGCTACACCTTC	CASSPGQGASYGYTF
TRBV30	TRBJ2-3	NA	NA	TGTGCCTGGAGTGTAAGGCTAGCGATGCATACGCAGTATTTT	CAWSVRLAMHTQYF
TRBV18	TRBJ2-7	NA	NA	TGTGCCAGCTCACCACGGGAGGTAAGCTACGAGCAGTACTTC	CASSPREVSYEQYF
TRBV10-3	TRBJ1-6	NA	once	TGTGCCGTACGGGACCCCGGGGAATATTCACCCCTCCACTTT	CAVRDPGEYSPLHF
TRBV19	TRBJ2-4	NA	NA	TGTGCCAGTAGTCAGGGTCCCAAAAACATTCAGTACTTC	CASSQGPKNIQYF
TRBV29-1	TRBJ1-5	NA	once	TGCAGCGTCGGGGTGGATAGCAATCAGCCCCAGCATTTT	CSVGVDSNQPQHF
TRBV19	TRBJ1-3	NA	NA	TGTGCCAGTAGTGCCCGGAGGGCGACCTCTGGAAACACCATATATTTT	CASSARRATSGNTIYF
TRBV19	TRBJ2-7	NA	NA	TGTGCCAGTAGTTCTTCGGCTAGCTCCTACGAGCAGTACTTC	CASSSSASSYEQYF
TRBV6-5	TRBJ1-1	TRBD1	NA	TGTGCCAGCAGTTCATACAGGGGACGTGAAGCTTTCTTT	CASSSYRGREAFF
TRBV5-6	TRBJ2-1	NA	NA	TGTGCCAGCAGCTTGGGGGGCAATGAGCAGTTCTTC	CASSLGGNEQFF
TRBV13	TRBJ1-5	NA	NA	TGTGCCAGCAGCTTTGGGGGGGGGCAGCCCCAGCATTTT	CASSFGGGQPQHF
TRBV20-1	TRBJ1-1	NA	NA	TGCAGTGCTAGGTCCGGCACTGAAGCTTTCTTT	CSARSGTEAFF
TRBV2	TRBJ2-1	NA	NA	TGTGCCAGCTCCCTCCGATGGGGCCCGCGGGAAGGGTACAATGAGCAGTTCTTC	CASSLRWGPREGYNEQFF
TRBV4-1	TRBJ1-1	NA	NA	TGCGCCAGCAGCCTATCCCGGGGTAAAGTTGAAGCTTTCTTT	CASSLSRGKVEAFF
TRBV20-1	TRBJ1-2	NA	NA	TGCAGTGCTAGAGTCTATGGCTACACCTTC	CSARVYGYTF
TRBV19	TRBJ2-7	TRBD1	NA	TGTGCCAGTAGTTTATCGGGACAGGGGGCGTACGAGCAGTACTTC	CASSLSGQGAYEQYF
TRBV28	TRBJ1-4	TRBD1	NA	TGTGCCAGCAGTTTGCAACAGGGGTATGAAAAACTGTTTTTT	CASSLQQGYEKLFF
TRBV30	TRBJ1-1	NA	NA	TGTGCCTGGAGTGTAAGTGTGAACACTGAAGCTTTCTTT	CAWSVSVNTEAFF
TRBV5-1	TRBJ1-1	NA	NA	TGCGCCAGCAGCTCGATGGACAGAAAGGAAGCTTTCTTT	CASSSMDRKEAFF
TRBV30	TRBJ2-6	NA	once	TGTGCCTGGAGGTTTGGCTCTGGGGCCAACGTCCTGACTTTC	CAWRFGSGANVLTF
TRBV27	TRBJ2-7	NA	NA	TGTGCCAGCAGTCAGGGGTGGGAGCAGTACTTC	CASSQGWEQYF
TRBV28	TRBJ1-4	NA	NA	TGTGCCAGCAGTTTTGGGGGGCGGGGGACGCAAAAACTGTTTTTT	CASSFGGRGTQKLFF
TRBV9	TRBJ2-2	NA	NA	TGTGCCAGCAGCGGTGGGCGAACCGGGGAGCTGTTTTTT	CASSGGRTGELFF
TRBV12-3/TRBV12-4	TRBJ2-3	NA	NA	TGTGCCAGCCTGGCCAGAGATTCAGATACGCAGTATTTT	CASLARDSDTQYF
TRBV14	TRBJ2-1	NA	NA	TGTGCCAGCAGCCAAGATCCAGGACCCTACAATGAGCAGTTCTTC	CASSQDPGPYNEQFF
TRBV6-4	TRBJ1-1	NA	NA	TGTGCCAGCAGTGCCAACATGCGAAACACTGAAGCTTTCTTT	CASSANMRNTEAFF
TRBV6-8	TRBJ1-1	TRBD1	NA	TGTGCCAGCAGCCCGGACAGGGGAGCTTTCTTT	CASSPDRGAFF
TRBV6-2/TRBV6-3	TRBJ2-3	TRBD2	NA	TGTGCCAGCAGTACCCCTAGCGGGGGGACGCAGTATTTT	CASSTPSGGTQYF
TRBV24-1	TRBJ2-2	NA	NA	TGTGCCACCAGTGATTTGGAGGGGACCGGGGAGCTGTTTTTT	CATSDLEGTGELFF
TRBV7-9	TRBJ2-1	NA	NA	TGTGCCAGCAGCTCGACACGTTCTTCCTACAATGAGCAGTTCTTC	CASSSTRSSYNEQFF
TRBV6-6	TRBJ2-3	NA	NA	TGTGCCAGCAGTCGACAGGCCCCTAGCACAGATACGCAGTATTTT	CASSRQAPSTDTQYF
TRBV6-5	TRBJ2-1	TRBD2	NA	TGTGCCAGCAGTTACGGACCCGGGACTAGCATATATGAGCAGTTCTTC	CASSYGPGTSIYEQFF
TRBV11-2	TRBJ2-3	NA	NA	TGTGCCAGCAGCTTCGCAGATACGCAGTATTTT	CASSFADTQYF
TRBV29-1	TRBJ1-2	NA	once	TGCAGCGTGGTACAGGGCTCTCATGGCTACACCTTC	CSVVQGSHGYTF
TRBV18	TRBJ1-2	TRBD1	NA	TGTGCCAGCTCACCAGCGGCAGGACAGGGGGGTTACGGCTACACCTTC	CASSPAAGQGGYGYTF
TRBV29-1	TRBJ2-3	NA	NA	TGCAGCGTTGAGGGGAGTCAAGATACGCAGTATTTT	CSVEGSQDTQYF